The 32 T cell receptor beta chains reported below all come from one sample, sequenced in a study of spatial heterogeneity in lung cancer. Stated time point: sample taken at primary tumor resection. TCRdb called the 5' RACE reads again in MiXCR, with one record for every CDR3 protein. Of roughly 15,000 distinct CDR3 sequences listed, approximately 7.4% were seen once; the top ten hold around 9.3%. Study outcomes and limitations: Expanded alpha and beta TCR counts within tumors tracked tumor mutation counts.

These receptors are not linked to any known antigen. The sequences come from lung tumor tissue, collected at surgery. The receptor source for this set is a male donor with early-stage non-small cell lung cancer.

The sample holds many counts of this clonotype. This rearrangement joins TRBV14 to TRBJ2-3; D might be TRBD1 (6 bases). This CDR3 has 15 amino acids. The germline gives CDR1 SGHDN, CDR2 FVKESK. Between the trimmed V and J ends, which lost 6 bases and 6 bases, there was a span of 19 bases. As DNA, the CDR3 is TGTGCCAGCAGTTCAAGGACAGACCCAGCCGATACGCAGTATTTT. Translation: CASSSRTDPADTQYF.

This clonotype was seen repeatedly, ten times or more. The V gene is TRBV5-1, the J gene TRBJ1-4; the D gene is possibly TRBD1 (5 bases). Trimming pared 4 bases from V and 5 bases from J, leaving 18 bases between. The CDR3 sequence is 16 residues long. Germline V gene data show CDR1 as SGHRS and CDR2 as YFSETQ. The DNA of the CDR3 is TGCGCCAGCAGCCTACAAGGGACGGTAAACAATGAAAAACTGTTTTTT. Translated: CASSLQGTVNNEKLFF.

This clonotype has more than one count but fewer than ten. The rearrangement links TRBV7-2 to TRBJ2-5; 8 bases line up with TRBD2. This CDR3 is built from 16 residues. With 5 bases clipped from V and 0 bases from J, the junction kept 8 bases outside the gene matches. The germline V gene has CDR1 SGHTA and CDR2 FQGNSA. The CDR3 here is CASSRPSGQDQETQYF. DNA for the CDR3: TGTGCCAGCAGCAGACCTAGCGGGCAAGACCAAGAGACCCAGTACTTC.

By share of the sample, this clonotype is medium-sized (0.01 to 0.1%). This rearrangement joins TRBV18 to TRBJ1-1, with 10 bases identical to TRBD1. Germline CDR1 KGHSH, CDR2 LQKENI. This CDR3 comprises 13 residues. The ends lost 6 bases at V and 4 bases at J; junction bases unmatched: 2. This chain's CDR3 is CASSGTGATEAFF. The CDR3 DNA is TGTGCCAGCTCCGGGACAGGGGCCACTGAAGCTTTCTTT. The full variable domain, in which reference TRBV18 and TRBJ1-1 provide the parts outside the CDR3, is NAGVMQNPRHLVRRRGQEARLRCSPMKGHSHVYWYRQLPEEGLKFMVYLQKENIIDESGMPKERFSAEFPKEGPSILRIQQVVRGDSAAYFCASSGTGATEAFFGQGTRLTVV.

This clonotype was seen a handful of times. V usage is TRBV14 and J usage is TRBJ2-7, with TRBD2 identical over 9 bases. CDR1 is SGHDN and CDR2 is FVKESK in the germline V gene. V lost 0 bases to trimming and J lost 7 bases; unmatched junction nucleotides: 10. This CDR3 has 16 residues. CDR3 region: CASSQDLLAGPREQYF. CDR3 nucleotides: TGTGCCAGCAGCCAAGATTTGCTAGCGGGGCCTAGGGAGCAGTACTTC.

This clonotype was counted ten times or more. V and J are TRBV10-2 and TRBJ1-3, with D perhaps TRBD1 (6 bases). Trimming removed 2 bases at V and 2 bases at J, with 10 bases between. Germline CDR1 WSHSY, CDR2 SAAADI. This CDR3 comprises 15 residues. The CDR3 nucleotides read TGCGCCAGCAGTGAGGCAGGGGCAACTGGAAACACCATATATTTT. Protein product: CASSEAGATGNTIYF.

This clonotype came up many times. The chain carries TRBV9 and TRBJ2-3; 8 bases align to TRBD2. Germline values: CDR1 SGDLS, CDR2 YYNGEE. The CDR3 extends over 15 amino acids. J gave up 4 bases and V 0 bases, and 4 bases lay outside the gene matches. CDR3 nucleotides: TGTGCCAGCAGCGTAGGGCCACTAGCGGCAGATACGCAGTATTTT. This gives the protein CASSVGPLAADTQYF.

The CDR3 loop is CSASDGGGKGFDTQYF. The CDR3, as DNA: TGCAGTGCCTCAGACGGTGGCGGGAAGGGTTTTGATACGCAGTATTTT. This chain links TRBV20-1 with TRBJ2-3; perhaps TRBD2 as D (6 bases). The length of the CDR3 is 16 residues. Deletions cut 6 bases from V and 6 bases from J, with 25 bases between. Germline V gene lookup returns CDR1 DFQATT and CDR2 SNEGSKA (reference sequence).

The chain couples TRBV29-1 to TRBJ1-2, with D possibly TRBD1 on 5 matching bases. Deletions cut 0 bases from V and 5 bases from J, with 13 bases between. This CDR3 has 14 amino acids. CDR1 and CDR2 from the germline V gene are SQVTM and ANQGSEA. The CDR3 sequence is CSVEDIGRVYGYTF. The CDR3 DNA follows: TGCAGCGTTGAAGATATAGGCAGGGTTTATGGCTACACCTTC.

This clonotype was recorded at least ten times. This chain links TRBV7-9 with TRBJ2-3; TRBD2 is a possible D gene (5 bases). The ends were cut back, 6 bases at V and 2 bases at J, with 12 bases in the middle. This CDR3 region has 14 residues. In germline, CDR1 is SEHNR, CDR2 FQNEAQ (reference sequence). The CDR3 DNA follows: TGTGCCAGCAGAACTCCGGGGAACACAGATACGCAGTATTTT. This gives the protein CASRTPGNTDTQYF.

This clonotype has a handful of counts. J is TRBJ1-1 and V is TRBV18, with D perhaps TRBD1 (6 bases). This CDR3 spans 12 amino acids. V was clipped by 4 bases and J by 10 bases, with 13 bases between them. Germline V CDR1 and CDR2: KGHSH, LQKENI. CDR3 amino acids: CASSRPQGSAFF. For the CDR3, the DNA is TGTGCCAGCTCACGACCACAGGGTTCAGCTTTCTTT.

Only a few counts were recorded for this clonotype. This chain uses TRBV30 with TRBJ1-1; D is unresolved. This CDR3 has 12 amino acids. Trimming left V 3 bases short and J 11 bases short, with 16 bases between. CDR1 and CDR2 from the germline V gene are GTSNPN and SVGIG (reference sequence). The CDR3 sequence is CAWRPSRSGAFF. The CDR3 nucleotides are TGTGCCTGGAGACCCTCCCGGTCCGGGGCTTTCTTT.

This clonotype was detected many times. This chain joins TRBV6-5 and TRBJ1-5, with TRBD1 matching over 8 bases. V lost 5 bases to trimming and J lost 9 bases; unmatched junction nucleotides: 9. Per germline, CDR1 MNHEY and CDR2 SVGAGI. The CDR3 covers 14 residues. CDR3 nucleotides: TGTGCCAGCAGTGGAGGACAGGGAATAGGGCCCCAGCATTTT. It codes for CASSGGQGIGPQHF.

This clonotype was picked up a small number of times. The chain carries TRBV5-1 and TRBJ1-1; possible D gene TRBD1, 5 bases. CDR1 and CDR2 from the germline V gene are SGHRS and YFSETQ. The ends were cut back, 2 bases at V and 4 bases at J, with 12 bases in the middle. The CDR3 covers 14 residues. The chain's CDR3 is CASSFGGTTTEAFF. Written as DNA, the CDR3 is TGCGCCAGCAGCTTTGGAGGGACCACCACTGAAGCTTTCTTT.

For this clonotype: Given a much more abundant clone one base away, this may be a read error. This chain uses TRBV14 with TRBJ1-2; no firm D call. Trimming left V 0 bases short and J 4 bases short, with 12 bases between. Germline V gene sequence: CDR1 SGHDN, CDR2 FVKESK. The CDR3 runs to 15 residues. The CDR3 spells CASSQDHPRTYGYTF. CDR3 DNA sequence: TGTGCCAGCAGCCAAGATCACCCGAGGACCTATGGCTACACCTTC.

The table lists this clonotype with many counts. The genes are TRBV7-8 and TRBJ1-5; no clear D. Germline loops: CDR1 SGHVS, CDR2 FQNEAQ. Trimming took 5 bases from V and 5 from J, leaving 19 bases between them. CDR3 length: 16 residues. The CDR3 loop reads CASSPMVRQPDQPQHF. CDR3 DNA: TGTGCCAGCAGCCCCATGGTGAGGCAGCCAGATCAGCCCCAGCATTTT.

The sample holds many counts of this clonotype. The chain joins TRBV19 to TRBJ1-5, with a tentative D call TRBD1 (5 bases). Germline CDR1 LNHDA, CDR2 SQIVND (reference sequence). Trimming cost V 1 base and J 7 bases, with 14 bases left between them. The CDR3 contains 15 residues. The CDR3 DNA reads TGTGCCAGTAGTATAGTTGGGGACGGTAGGCAGCCCCAGCATTTT. As protein: CASSIVGDGRQPQHF.

The rearrangement uses TRBV20-1 and TRBJ1-5; tentatively, D is TRBD1 (5 bases). CDR3 length: 14 residues. The germline V and J ends were trimmed by 3 bases and 3 bases, with 12 bases remaining between them. Germline CDR1 reads DFQATT; CDR2 reads SNEGSKA (reference sequence). CDR3 protein: CSASPGRINQPQHF. The CDR3 DNA sequence: TGCAGTGCTAGTCCGGGACGGATCAATCAGCCCCAGCATTTT.

This clonotype is labeled medium-sized (0.01 to 0.1%). The rearrangement links TRBV19 to TRBJ1-5; D is uncertain. The CDR3 sequence is 14 residues long. Deletions cut 5 bases from V and 0 bases from J, with 8 bases between. In germline, CDR1 is LNHDA, CDR2 SQIVND (reference sequence). The chain's CDR3 is CASSYRNSNQPQHF. The DNA of the CDR3 is TGTGCCAGTAGTTACCGGAATAGCAATCAGCCCCAGCATTTT.

This clonotype was observed a handful of times. The chain employs TRBV6-5 and TRBJ1-1; D is ambiguous. Germline V gives CDR1 MNHEY, CDR2 SVGAGI. The CDR3 contains 12 residues. The V end lost 7 bases, the J end lost 4 bases, and 10 bases lay between the germline ends. This CDR3 reads CASTNWGTEAFF. The CDR3 coding sequence is TGTGCCAGCACCAATTGGGGCACTGAAGCTTTCTTT.

The sample holds many counts of this clonotype. The chain has TRBV20-1 and TRBJ2-7; 9 bases are a match to TRBD1. Unmatched junction bases numbered 17, after V lost 5 bases and J lost 9 bases. Looked up from germline, CDR1 is DFQATT and CDR2 is SNEGSKA (reference sequence). The CDR3 has 15 residues. CDR3 DNA: TGCAGTGCTCAATTAACCGGGACAGGGATTATTGGGCAGTACTTC. Translating gives CSAQLTGTGIIGQYF.

Within the sample, this clonotype is medium-sized. This sequence joins TRBV7-3 and TRBJ1-1; a weak D match, TRBD1 (5 bases). CDR3 length: 14 amino acids. V gave up 1 base and J gave up 8 bases, with 14 bases separating them. CDR1 is SGHTA and CDR2 is FQGTGA in the germline V gene. The CDR3 is CASSLIGQEGEAFF. The DNA for the CDR3 is TGTGCCAGCAGCTTAATCGGTCAGGAGGGGGAAGCTTTCTTT.

This clonotype was seen only a few times. The V call is TRBV7-9, the J call TRBJ2-4; TRBD2 is a possible D gene (7 bases). Germline assignment: CDR1 SEHNR and CDR2 FQNEAQ (reference sequence). Trimming left V 0 bases short and J 1 base short, with 13 bases between. This CDR3 spans 17 amino acids. Here the CDR3 DNA reads TGTGCCAGCAGCTTAGCTATAAGGGGGGGGGCCAAAAACATTCAGTACTTC. Protein sequence: CASSLAIRGGAKNIQYF.

V and J are TRBV4-3 and TRBJ2-3, with a tentative D call TRBD2 (7 bases). Germline assignment: CDR1 LGHNA and CDR2 YSLEER. The CDR3 sequence is 15 residues long. V lost 4 bases and J lost 3, with 14 bases in between. CDR3: CASSPRGGATDTQYF. In DNA form, the CDR3 reads TGCGCCAGCAGCCCCAGGGGAGGGGCAACAGATACGCAGTATTTT.

V gene TRBV2 combines with J gene TRBJ2-7, with TRBD2 as a possible D gene (6 bases). The CDR3 covers 11 residues. V shed 7 bases and J shed 6 bases, with 10 bases lying between them. Germline CDR1 reads SNHLY; CDR2 reads FYNNEI. The CDR3: CASTGGAEQYF. For the CDR3, the DNA is TGTGCCAGCACGGGCGGGGCCGAGCAGTACTTC.

By frequency in the sample, this clonotype is medium-sized. The chain employs TRBV5-1 and TRBJ2-7; TRBD2 aligns across 9 bases. J lost 3 bases, V lost 2 bases, and 6 bases had no gene match. Germline assignment: CDR1 SGHRS and CDR2 YFSETQ. CDR3 length equals 15 residues. CDR3 sequence (DNA): TGCGCCAGCAGCTTTGAACTAGCGGGCCTCTACGAGCAGTACTTC. Its translation is CASSFELAGLYEQYF.

The chain links TRBV30 to TRBJ1-2; unclear D gene. The germline V and J ends were trimmed by 0 bases and 7 bases, with 9 bases remaining between them. CDR3 length: 12 residues. CDR1 and CDR2 (germline): GTSNPN, SVGIG (reference sequence). The CDR3 DNA reads as TGTGCCTGGAGTGTACAACTTGGTGGCTACACCTTC. Protein sequence: CAWSVQLGGYTF.

This clonotype ranks as medium-sized. The gene calls are TRBV5-6 and TRBJ2-5, with D perhaps matching TRBD1 (5 bases). Trimming cost V 3 bases and J 2 bases, with 20 bases left between them. The CDR3 length is 17 residues. Germline CDR1 SGHDT, CDR2 YYEEEE. CDR3 sequence: CASSWGPRPSFQETQYF. The CDR3 DNA reads TGTGCCAGCAGCTGGGGCCCGCGGCCAAGTTTTCAAGAGACCCAGTACTTC.

By sample fraction, this clonotype is medium-sized. The gene calls are TRBV19 and TRBJ2-5; D unclear. CDR1 is LNHDA and CDR2 is SQIVND in the germline V gene (reference sequence). Trimming left V 8 bases short and J 5 bases short, with 15 bases between. The CDR3 has 13 amino acids. CDR3 protein: CASGKSVTETQYF. DNA for the CDR3: TGTGCCAGTGGGAAGTCGGTGACCGAGACCCAGTACTTC. The full variable domain, rest sourced from reference TRBV19 and TRBJ2-5, is DGGITQSPKYLFRKEGQNVTLSCEQNLNHDAMYWYRQDPGQGLRLIYYSQIVNDFQKGDIAEGYSVSREKKESFPLTVTSAQKNPTAFYLCASGKSVTETQYFGPGTRLLVL.

Note on this clonotype: A much larger clone differs by one base, so this may be a read error. For the CDR3, the DNA is TGTGCCAGCAGTGAATGCAGTGAAAAACTGTTTTTT. Residues: CASSECSEKLFF. This sequence joins TRBV6-1 and TRBJ1-4; D remains ambiguous. CDR1 is MNHNS, CDR2 SASEGT, per germline. This CDR3 comprises 12 residues. V lost 2 bases and J 7 bases, leaving 5 bases between the germline ends.

The table lists this clonotype with many counts. This chain links TRBV29-1 with TRBJ1-2, with a possible D match to TRBD1 (6 bases). This CDR3 is built from 14 residues. The germline V gene has CDR1 SQVTM and CDR2 ANQGSEA. V lost 5 bases, J lost 5 bases, and 18 bases lay in between. The CDR3: CSVPRGQGNYGYTF. The CDR3 DNA reads as TGCAGCGTTCCCCGCGGCCAGGGGAATTATGGCTACACCTTC.

The chain uses TRBV7-2 and TRBJ2-3; 11 nucleotides align to TRBD2. Germline V gene lookup returns CDR1 SGHTA and CDR2 FQGNSA. The CDR3 contains 16 residues. J gave up 2 bases and V 5 bases, and 6 bases lay outside the gene matches. CDR3 sequence reads: CASSRRTSGYTDTQYF. DNA of the CDR3: TGTGCCAGCAGCCGGAGGACTAGCGGGTACACAGATACGCAGTATTTT.